Sequencing of this T cell receptor (beta chain) was carried out in a study of cytomegalovirus exposure and HLA in healthy donors. This clone was seen a handful of times. Its antigen remains unknown. Germline lookup yields CDR1 MDHEN and CDR2 SYDVKM. This CDR3 spans 15 amino acids. Trimming took 3 bases from V and 4 from J, leaving 13 bases between them. General study findings and limits: Diagnosis of cytomegalovirus status made by the classifier reportedly showed high specificity and sensitivity.

PCR employed 60 Vbeta and 13 Jbeta primers. The method was immunoSEQ multiplex PCR; TCRdb's version includes in-frame clones alone and lacks a portion of them. The sample includes more than 110,000 clones, about 80% of them seen just once. The sequence derives from a male donor in good health and CMV-seropositive. This chain uses TRBV28 with TRBJ2-1, with a possible D match to TRBD1 (7 bases). Sequencing was done on a sample of PBMCs. Here the CDR3 reads CASSLAGGLYNEQFF. The CDR3 coding sequence is TGTGCCAGCAGTTTGGCAGGGGGGTTATACAATGAGCAGTTCTTC.